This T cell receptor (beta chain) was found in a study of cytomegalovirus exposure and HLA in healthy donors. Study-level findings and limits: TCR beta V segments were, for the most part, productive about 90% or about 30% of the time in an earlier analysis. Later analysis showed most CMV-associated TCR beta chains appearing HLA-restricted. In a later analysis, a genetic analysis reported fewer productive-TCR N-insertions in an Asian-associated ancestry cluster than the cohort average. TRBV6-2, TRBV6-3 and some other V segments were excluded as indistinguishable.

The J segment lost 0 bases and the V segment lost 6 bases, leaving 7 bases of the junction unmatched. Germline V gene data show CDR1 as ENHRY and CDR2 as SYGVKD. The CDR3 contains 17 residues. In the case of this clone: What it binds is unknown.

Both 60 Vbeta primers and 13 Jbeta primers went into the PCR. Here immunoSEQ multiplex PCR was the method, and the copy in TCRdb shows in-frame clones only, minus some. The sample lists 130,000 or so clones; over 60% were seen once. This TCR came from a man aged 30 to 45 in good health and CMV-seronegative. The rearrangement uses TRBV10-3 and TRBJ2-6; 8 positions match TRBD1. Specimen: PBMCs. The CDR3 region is CAIRTGTGDSGANVLTF. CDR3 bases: TGTGCCATCAGAACCGGGACAGGCGACTCTGGGGCCAACGTCCTGACTTTC.